The T cell receptor (beta chain) described here comes from a study of control samples from healthy donors and cancer patients. Sequencing used immunoSEQ multiplex PCR; TCRdb keeps in-frame clones, though not all of them. Among under 80,000 clones listed, approximately 93% were seen once. This clone was counted a single time. Germline V lookup: CDR1 MNHEY, CDR2 SMNVEV (reference sequence). CDR3 size: 14 residues. Deletions cut 3 bases from V and 8 bases from J, with 16 bases between. Sequencing was done on a sample of PBMCs. The chain links TRBV27 to TRBJ1-1; a weak D match, TRBD1 (6 bases). The receptor was derived from a middle-aged woman with lung cancer. The CDR3 loop reads CASSFGGLTVEAFF. Written as DNA, the CDR3 is TGTGCCAGCAGTTTCGGGGGCCTAACAGTCGAAGCTTTCTTT.